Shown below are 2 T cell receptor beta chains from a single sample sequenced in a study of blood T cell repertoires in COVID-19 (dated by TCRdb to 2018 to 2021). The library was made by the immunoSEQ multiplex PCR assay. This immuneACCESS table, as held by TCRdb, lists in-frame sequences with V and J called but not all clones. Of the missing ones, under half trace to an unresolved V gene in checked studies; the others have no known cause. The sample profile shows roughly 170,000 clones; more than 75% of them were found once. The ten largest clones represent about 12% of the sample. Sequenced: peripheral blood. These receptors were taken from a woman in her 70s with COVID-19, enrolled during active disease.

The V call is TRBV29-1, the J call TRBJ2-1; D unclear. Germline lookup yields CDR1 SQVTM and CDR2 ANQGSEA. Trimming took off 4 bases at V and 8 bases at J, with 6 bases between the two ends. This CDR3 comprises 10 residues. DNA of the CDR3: TGCAGCGTTGTCACGGATGAGCAGTTCTTC. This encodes CSVVTDEQFF.

The CDR3 loop is CSVETQMNTEAFF. The CDR3 nucleotides are TGCAGCGTTGAAACTCAAATGAACACTGAAGCTTTCTTT. The V gene is TRBV29-1, the J gene TRBJ1-1; D is unclear. Trimming pared 2 bases from V and 0 bases from J, leaving 7 bases between. CDR1 and CDR2 (germline): SQVTM, ANQGSEA. This CDR3 is built from 13 residues.